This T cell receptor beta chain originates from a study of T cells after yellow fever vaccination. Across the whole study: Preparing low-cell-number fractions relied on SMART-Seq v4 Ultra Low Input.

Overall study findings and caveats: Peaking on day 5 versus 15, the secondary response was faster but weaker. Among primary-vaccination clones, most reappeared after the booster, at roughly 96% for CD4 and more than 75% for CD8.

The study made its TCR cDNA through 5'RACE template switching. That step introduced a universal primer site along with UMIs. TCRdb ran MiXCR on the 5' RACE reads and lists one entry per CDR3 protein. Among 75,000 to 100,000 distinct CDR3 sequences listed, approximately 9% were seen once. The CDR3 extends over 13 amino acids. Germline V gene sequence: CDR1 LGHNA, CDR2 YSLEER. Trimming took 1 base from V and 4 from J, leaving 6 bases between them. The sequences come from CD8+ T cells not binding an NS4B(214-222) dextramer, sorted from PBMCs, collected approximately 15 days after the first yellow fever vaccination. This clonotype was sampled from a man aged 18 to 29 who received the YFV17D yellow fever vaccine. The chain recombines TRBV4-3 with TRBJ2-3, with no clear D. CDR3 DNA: TGCGCCAGCAGCCAAGTTCTAGCAGATACGCAGTATTTT. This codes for CASSQVLADTQYF.